The present T cell receptor beta chain was sequenced within a study of T cell responses to AZD1222 COVID-19 vaccine (dated by TCRdb to about 2021). For the study in its entirety: A total of 233 trial participants underwent TCR sequencing, of whom 207 received two doses of AZD1222 and around 26 received two doses of the MenACWY control vaccine. Trial participants were enrolled by age into subgroups of 18-55, 56-69 and 70-plus years, and around 150, 28 and 57 TCR-sequenced participants, respectively, were included in these subgroups.

In the case of this clone: Its specific antigen is unknown. Within one base of it there is no much larger clone, and no base qualities were kept.

General conclusions and limits of the study: Reportedly, close to half of the unique spike-specific TCRs recognized epitopes lying outside the regions that are mutated in the B.1.351 and B.1.1.7 variants. Conclusions about previously exposed vaccinees are limited, since just 6 or 7 AZD1222 recipients were seropositive for SARS-CoV-2 at baseline. A significant rise in spike-specific TCR breadth and depth was observed after two AZD1222 doses relative to day 0 and relative to MenACWY recipients. The 56-69-year group was small, and its depth increase did not reach significance, likely because of low power. No day 14 peak-response samples were available, so repertoires were characterized only after the peak T cell response. Participants were mostly white British and included more females than males, and it was suggested by the authors that clonal diversity may have been underestimated. Vaccine-associated CD4 TCRs spanned the whole spike protein, with dominant responses in regions 160-218 and 743-854.

Inclusive of the bounding cysteine and phenylalanine, the CDR3 is 15 residues long. CDR3 DNA only is kept here, 45 bases in frame from base 1. Here V drops 5 bases and J drops 3 bases, and the junction holds 10 bases not matched to any gene. The germline V gene supplies CDR1 SGHTA and CDR2 FQGNSA. The time point label of this sample denotes: about 28 days (+/-7) after the second vaccine dose. AZD1222 recipients with second doses at about 4 weeks or about 12 weeks were pooled, because spike-specific TCR depth and breadth did not differ between schedules. Vaccinee samples were obtained from the UK trials COV001 and COV002, which included a single-blind randomized controlled phase 2/3 trial of AZD1222 (ChAdOx1 nCoV-19) in healthy adults. For TCRbeta chain sequencing, PBMC samples were collected from trial participants at day 0 and at day 28 after the second dose. The CDR3 regions of human TCRbeta chains were analyzed by immunosequencing. For the original study's pipeline: Repertoire TCRs were checked for matches against a reference library of SARS-CoV-2-specific TCRs that had been generated using the MIRA antigen-specificity platform. Breadth was defined as the fraction of unique TCRs that were SARS-CoV-2-associated, and depth was defined as the fraction of total T cells that were SARS-CoV-2-associated. Using the MIRA data, each spike-specific TCR was mapped to the spike region that the TCR reacts to and placed in a CD4 or CD8 class. Log10-transformed breadth and depth values were compared by one-way ANOVA with Sidak's multiple comparisons tests. In TCRdb, the immuneACCESS table is reduced to in-frame sequences with V and J assigned. These tables do not hold every clone; where another copy was compared, an unresolved V gene accounts for under half, and the others remain unexplained. V and J calls and clone size follow that table, whereas D and trimming were derived from the DNA. The sample has about 77,000 clones on record, roughly 90% of them singletons. The top ten hold under 5% of the sample.

Recombination joined TRBV7-2 with TRBJ2-7, with 7 junctional bases fitting TRBD2. The TCR was taken from an adult who received the AZD1222 COVID-19 vaccine. The material sequenced was peripheral blood, taken 28 days after the second AZD1222 dose. The DNA reads TGTGCCAGCAGCCCTCCCCTGCGGGAGAGCTACGAGCAGTACTTC. Its translation reads: CASSPPLRESYEQYF. Joined to the reference TRBV7-2 and TRBJ2-7 proteins, this CDR3 gives the full variable domain: GAGVSQSPSNKVTEKGKDVELRCDPISGHTALYWYRQSLGQGLEFLIYFQGNSAPDKSGLPSDRFSAERTGGSVSTLTIQRTQQEDSAVYLCASSPPLRESYEQYFGPGTRLTVT.